This T cell receptor beta chain was retrieved from a study of identical twins. Study observations and caveats: Cord blood beta clonotypes that were abundant carried fewer insertions, and memory repertoires showed no such trend.

A template switching step contributed a universal primer site, while unique molecular identifiers were present in the cDNA. TCRdb redid the calling of the 5' RACE reads with MiXCR, one entry per CDR3 protein. Of around 680,000 distinct CDR3 sequences listed, about 9.4% are singletons. Concerning this clonotype itself: Its antigen remains unidentified.

Trimming removed 5 bases at V and 5 bases at J, with 16 bases between. The CDR3 has 15 residues. These data were likewise used in another study, on yellow fever vaccine responses in identical twins.

The origin of this receptor is a woman aged 18-29 years in good health. The V gene is TRBV12-3 or TRBV12-4, the J gene TRBJ2-1, with D possibly being TRBD2 (6 bases). Sequenced input: PBMCs. The CDR3 region has the DNA TGTGCCAGCAGTACTACCTCGGGGGTACACAATGAGCAGTTCTTC. Translated: CASSTTSGVHNEQFF.